Listed below are T cell receptor beta chains from one sample, sequenced in a study of identical twins. A single record per CDR3 protein comes from TCRdb applying MiXCR to the 5' RACE reads. The table shows 700,000 or so distinct CDR3 sequences, with about 9.4% occurring only once. The same sample was also used in a study of yellow fever vaccine responses in identical twins.

The sample taken for sequencing was PBMCs. All receptors come from a woman aged 18-29 years in good health. Each CDR3 is given with its conserved first and last residue. Fields, in order: CDR3 DNA, CDR3 protein, J gene, clone size, CDR3 length, D gene, V gene. The D gene is left open where the match is weak. A clone size is listed for some rows: how often the clone was seen (once, few, many), or a class if it is expanded.

CDR3 DNA: TGTGCCAGCAGCGTAGGACAGGTTAGGGATACGCAGTATTTT
CDR3 protein: CASSVGQVRDTQYF
J gene: TRBJ2-3
clone size: many
CDR3 length: 14
D gene: NA
V gene: TRBV9

CDR3 DNA: TGTGCCCACACTAGCGGGGCCGCGAACACCGGGGAGCTGTTTTTT
CDR3 protein: CAHTSGAANTGELFF
J gene: TRBJ2-2
clone size: NA
CDR3 length: 15
D gene: TRBD2
V gene: TRBV7-9

CDR3 DNA: TGTGCCACCAGTGATTTGCATTACGGTATGGAGCAGTTCTTC
CDR3 protein: CATSDLHYGMEQFF
J gene: TRBJ2-1
clone size: few
CDR3 length: 14
D gene: NA
V gene: TRBV24-1

CDR3 DNA: TGTGCCAGCAGTTCCAGGGGGAAGGATCAGCCCCAGCATTTT
CDR3 protein: CASSSRGKDQPQHF
J gene: TRBJ1-5
clone size: NA
CDR3 length: 14
D gene: TRBD1
V gene: TRBV6-5

CDR3 DNA: TGTGCCACCAGCTTTTCCGGTGATACGCAGTATTTT
CDR3 protein: CATSFSGDTQYF
J gene: TRBJ2-3
clone size: few
CDR3 length: 12
D gene: NA
V gene: TRBV15

CDR3 DNA: TGCAGTGCTAGAGTATCCTACAGGGGCGTTAGCAATCAGCCCCAGCATTTT
CDR3 protein: CSARVSYRGVSNQPQHF
J gene: TRBJ1-5
clone size: NA
CDR3 length: 17
D gene: TRBD1
V gene: TRBV20-1

CDR3 DNA: TGTGCCAGCAGTTTGGCACTCACCTACGAGCAGTACTTC
CDR3 protein: CASSLALTYEQYF
J gene: TRBJ2-7
clone size: many
CDR3 length: 13
D gene: NA
V gene: TRBV12-3/TRBV12-4

CDR3 DNA: TGTGCCAGCAGTTTAATGCTCTCCCTCGGACTAGCGGGGGGCGCAGATACGCAGTATTTT
CDR3 protein: CASSLMLSLGLAGGADTQYF
J gene: TRBJ2-3
clone size: NA
CDR3 length: 20
D gene: TRBD2
V gene: TRBV12-3/TRBV12-4

CDR3 DNA: TGTGCCAGCAGTTCCGGGACTAGCGGATACTACGAGCAGTACTTC
CDR3 protein: CASSSGTSGYYEQYF
J gene: TRBJ2-7
clone size: many
CDR3 length: 15
D gene: TRBD2
V gene: TRBV12-3/TRBV12-4

CDR3 DNA: TGTGCCAGCAGTTCGCCCGGCCGGGGGGGCCGTGGCACAGATACGCAGTATTTT
CDR3 protein: CASSSPGRGGRGTDTQYF
J gene: TRBJ2-3
clone size: many
CDR3 length: 18
D gene: TRBD2
V gene: TRBV11-2

CDR3 DNA: TGTGCCAGCCAATTCAGGGGCTACGAGCAGTACTTC
CDR3 protein: CASQFRGYEQYF
J gene: TRBJ2-7
clone size: NA
CDR3 length: 12
D gene: NA
V gene: TRBV28

CDR3 DNA: TGCGCCAGCGGGGGGACTAGCGGGAGTTACGAGCAGTACTTC
CDR3 protein: CASGGTSGSYEQYF
J gene: TRBJ2-7
clone size: NA
CDR3 length: 14
D gene: TRBD2
V gene: TRBV5-1

CDR3 DNA: TGTGCCAGCAGACTGACTAGCGGGAAGAATGGTGAGCAGTTCTTC
CDR3 protein: CASRLTSGKNGEQFF
J gene: TRBJ2-1
clone size: few
CDR3 length: 15
D gene: TRBD2
V gene: TRBV11-2

CDR3 DNA: TGCAGCGCTCGGGACACCTTTTACAATGAGCAGTTCTTC
CDR3 protein: CSARDTFYNEQFF
J gene: TRBJ2-1
clone size: few
CDR3 length: 13
D gene: NA
V gene: TRBV29-1

CDR3 DNA: TGCAGCGTTGAAGATGATGGCTGGGGCTACAATGAGCAGTTCTTC
CDR3 protein: CSVEDDGWGYNEQFF
J gene: TRBJ2-1
clone size: many
CDR3 length: 15
D gene: NA
V gene: TRBV29-1

CDR3 DNA: TGCGCCAGCAGCTCGGAGGGAGAAAGCTCCTATAATTCACCCCTCCACTTT
CDR3 protein: CASSSEGESSYNSPLHF
J gene: TRBJ1-6
clone size: few
CDR3 length: 17
D gene: NA
V gene: TRBV5-1

CDR3 DNA: TGCGCCAGCAGCTTGGACGGGCCCCGGAACACTGAAGCTTTCTTT
CDR3 protein: CASSLDGPRNTEAFF
J gene: TRBJ1-1
clone size: NA
CDR3 length: 15
D gene: NA
V gene: TRBV5-1

CDR3 DNA: TGCGCCAGCAGTGAGATCGGACGGCCTGGCTACACCTTC
CDR3 protein: CASSEIGRPGYTF
J gene: TRBJ1-2
clone size: NA
CDR3 length: 13
D gene: NA
V gene: TRBV10-2

CDR3 DNA: TGTGCCATCAGTGACCCGGTATTGCTTGGCACAGATACGCAGTATTTT
CDR3 protein: CAISDPVLLGTDTQYF
J gene: TRBJ2-3
clone size: NA
CDR3 length: 16
D gene: NA
V gene: TRBV10-3